This TCR beta chain was captured in a study of memory CD4+ T cells and cytomegalovirus serostatus. Libraries were prepared by immunoSEQ multiplex PCR; TCRdb keeps only in-frame clonotypes and omits some of them. The sample has 50,000 to 75,000 clones, more than 75% seen once. Germline V gene lookup returns CDR1 LNHDA and CDR2 SQIVND (reference sequence). The CDR3 has 13 amino acids. V lost 5 bases to trimming and J lost 6 bases; unmatched junction nucleotides: 3. About this clone itself: Antigen specificity is unknown.

Study conclusions and caveats: Suggested: most of the CMV-linked TCR signature lies in CD4+ memory cells.

The sort gate was single viable CD3+CD4+CD8-CD45RO+ cells for memory CD4+ T cells. Serostatus was set by detecting CMV pp150, pp28, p38, p52 IgG. The sequenced sample consisted of memory CD4+ T cells from blood. This chain connects TRBV19 to TRBJ2-2, with 7 bases matching TRBD1. The origin of this receptor is an adult in good health and CMV-seronegative. The CDR3 DNA reads TGTGCCAGTAGTGCCACAGGGGCCGGGGAGCTGTTTTTT. It yields the protein CASSATGAGELFF.